What follows are 20 T cell receptor beta chains derived from one specimen sequenced in a study of human T cells and chemical hapten exposure (dated by TCRdb to the early 2020s). The library was produced with RACE. The listed sequencing device is NextSeq 500. TCRdb redid the processing of the public reads, applying fastp at Q25 and MiXCR, and retained in-frame beta chains. Each entry is one CDR3 protein sequence, shown with its most common DNA and genes. The sample table lists about 380,000 distinct CDR3 sequences, around 6% of them with a count of one. Clones ranked in the top ten supply over 5.5% of the sample. Taken with the paper, the label for time point translates to: patch test 2, 6 weeks after DPC sensitization. Taken with the paper, the label for treatment or condition translates to: therapeutic diphenylcyclopropenone sensitization with weekly scalp DPC. The input for sequencing was whole blood, taken in connection with sensitization to the hapten diphenylcyclopropenone (DPC). All receptors come from a woman aged 18-35 years with alopecia areata. Some clones in this sample may be carry-over from other donors' samples.

This clonotype was detected many times. This chain connects TRBV20-1 to TRBJ1-1; 8 nucleotides align to TRBD1. CDR1 and CDR2 (germline): DFQATT, SNEGSKA (reference sequence). Unmatched junction bases numbered 4, after V lost 2 bases and J lost 2 bases. CDR3 length equals 14 residues. The CDR3 nucleotides are TGCAGTGCTAGATCCGGACAGGGTAACACTGAAGCTTTCTTT. It translates to CSARSGQGNTEAFF.

This clonotype was counted many times. The chain links TRBV12-3 or TRBV12-4 to TRBJ1-1, with no clear D. Trimming shortened V by 6 bases and J by 1 base, and 18 bases separated the two germline ends. The CDR3 contains 16 residues. The CDR3 region has the DNA TGTGCCAGCAGCCTCATCAGGCGGGGAACGAACACTGAAGCTTTCTTT. Translation: CASSLIRRGTNTEAFF.

This clonotype was picked up a small number of times. The V gene is TRBV7-3, the J gene TRBJ2-1; the match to TRBD2 covers 10 bases. V lost 5 bases to trimming and J lost 9 bases; unmatched junction nucleotides: 10. The CDR3 contains 15 residues. CDR1 is SGHTA and CDR2 is FQGTGA in the germline V gene. The chain's CDR3 is CASSEAPGLAREQFF. The CDR3 DNA reads TGTGCCAGCAGCGAGGCCCCGGGACTAGCGCGTGAGCAGTTCTTC. The full variable domain, its missing parts supplied by reference TRBV7-3 and TRBJ2-1, is GAGVSQTPSNKVTEKGKYVELRCDPISGHTALYWYRQSLGQGPEFLIYFQGTGAADDSGLPNDRFFAVRPEGSVSTLKIQRTERGDSAVYLCASSEAPGLAREQFFGPGTRLTVL.

This sequence joins TRBV6-1 and TRBJ2-6, with D tentatively TRBD1 or TRBD2 (5 bases each). V was cut by 6 bases and J by 0 bases, with 18 bases left in between. CDR3 length: 18 amino acids. Germline CDR1 reads MNHNS; CDR2 reads SASEGT. The CDR3 nucleotides are TGTGCCAGCAGCCAACCGGGACGGCTCTCCTCTGGGGCCAACGTCCTGACTTTC. Protein: CASSQPGRLSSGANVLTF.

Ten or more counts support this clonotype. V is TRBV5-5 and J is TRBJ1-2; the match to TRBD1 covers 7 bases. Germline values: CDR1 SGHKS, CDR2 YYEKEE (reference sequence). V trimming: 6 bases; J trimming: 4 bases; junction bases outside the gene matches: 9. The CDR3 is 14 residues long. This chain's CDR3 is CASKKTGSGYGYTF. In nucleotides, the CDR3 is TGTGCCAGCAAGAAGACAGGGTCGGGCTATGGCTACACCTTC.

This clonotype has just a few counts. V usage is TRBV6-2 or TRBV6-3 and J usage is TRBJ2-3; TRBD2 agrees at 10 bases. Germline V lookup: CDR1 MNHEY, CDR2 SVGEGT. The V gene end was trimmed by 8 bases and the J gene end by 1 base; junction bases not matched to a gene: 9. The CDR3 extends over 16 amino acids. The DNA of the CDR3 is TGTGCCAGCCACCCTAGCGGGGGTCCCCGCACAGATACGCAGTATTTT. This translates into CASHPSGGPRTDTQYF.

This clonotype was recorded a few times. The rearrangement uses TRBV7-2 and TRBJ2-1, with D possibly TRBD1 on 5 matching bases. Germline assignment: CDR1 SGHTA and CDR2 FQGNSA. The CDR3 covers 14 residues. Trimming left V 5 bases short and J 9 bases short, with 17 bases between. CDR3 DNA sequence: TGTGCCAGCAGCGCCACTTTCGCGCAGGGTGAGCAGTTCTTC. Translated, it gives CASSATFAQGEQFF.

This chain joins TRBV18 and TRBJ2-7, with D perhaps assigned TRBD1 or TRBD2 (7 bases each). Per germline, CDR1 KGHSH and CDR2 LQKENI. The CDR3 spans 17 residues. Trimming removed 3 bases at V and 2 bases at J, with 20 bases between. The CDR3 DNA reads TGTGCCAGCTCACCGGGAGGGGACAGCAGGGCCACCTACGAGCAGTACTTC. Protein sequence: CASSPGGDSRATYEQYF.

The J gene is TRBJ2-3, the V gene TRBV15, with 7 bases matching TRBD2. J lost 1 base, V lost 3 bases, and 4 bases had no gene match. CDR3 length: 15 amino acids. The germline V gene encodes CDR1 LNHNV and CDR2 YYDKDF (reference sequence). The CDR3 nucleotides are TGTGCCACCAGCAGCCTCCGGGGGGGCACAGATACGCAGTATTTT. Its translation is CATSSLRGGTDTQYF.

This clonotype was detected only a few times. The rearrangement uses TRBV7-2 and TRBJ2-1, with D hard to call. The V gene lost 5 bases and the J gene lost 3 bases, with 8 bases spanning the gap. This CDR3 has 13 residues. Germline V gives CDR1 SGHTA, CDR2 FQGNSA. The CDR3 here is CASSTEDYNEQFF. Written as DNA, the CDR3 is TGTGCCAGCAGCACCGAGGACTACAATGAGCAGTTCTTC.

The chain carries TRBV4-3 and TRBJ2-3; the match to TRBD1 covers 8 bases. Trimming cost V 2 bases and J 5 bases; bases outside gene matches: 9. Germline V gives CDR1 LGHNA, CDR2 YSLEER. The CDR3 is 16 residues long. The CDR3 region is CASSQSFAGGIDTQYF. CDR3 sequence (DNA): TGCGCCAGCAGCCAAAGTTTCGCAGGGGGCATAGATACGCAGTATTTT.

This clonotype was counted many times. This chain connects TRBV20-1 to TRBJ1-5; 7 bases match TRBD1. Germline loops: CDR1 DFQATT, CDR2 SNEGSKA (reference sequence). The V segment lost 1 base and the J segment 2 bases; nucleotides outside the gene matches: 8. The CDR3 loop spans 16 amino acids. CDR3 amino acids: CSARAATGIGNQPQHF. Written as DNA, the CDR3 is TGCAGTGCTAGAGCCGCGACAGGGATCGGCAATCAGCCCCAGCATTTT.

About this clonotype itself: Likely a read error: the CDR3 ends without its conserved phenylalanine or tryptophan. This chain's CDR3 is CASSFGNAIFNYGYTL. CDR3 DNA: TGTGCCAGCAGCTTCGGGAATGCGATTTTTAACTATGGCTACACCCTC. The chain couples TRBV7-2 to TRBJ1-2; D is uncertain. Trimming removed 3 bases at V and 1 base at J, with 15 bases between. There are 16 residues in the CDR3. Germline V gene lookup returns CDR1 SGHTA and CDR2 FQGNSA.

This sequence joins TRBV29-1 and TRBJ2-1, with 12 bases that match TRBD2. CDR1 is SQVTM and CDR2 is ANQGSEA in the germline V gene. This CDR3 has 14 amino acids. V lost 5 bases and J lost 9; bases outside the gene matches: 8. CDR3 loop: CSVFLAGGPTEQFF. The CDR3 DNA is TGCAGCGTTTTCCTAGCGGGGGGGCCGACTGAGCAGTTCTTC.

The chain joins TRBV27 to TRBJ2-5; D gene unclear. With 6 bases removed from V and 2 bases from J, the gap between germline ends came to 10 bases. CDR3 size: 13 residues. Per germline, CDR1 MNHEY and CDR2 SMNVEV (reference sequence). CDR3 protein: CASSRRPQETQYF. The DNA for the CDR3 is TGTGCCAGCAGCCGACGGCCGCAAGAGACCCAGTACTTC.

This clonotype appeared many times. The chain employs TRBV7-9 and TRBJ1-1; D unresolved. The length of the CDR3 is 15 residues. Germline CDR1 SEHNR, CDR2 FQNEAQ (reference sequence). Trimming took 6 bases from V and 3 from J, leaving 17 bases between them. CDR3 sequence reads: CASRSQGFEDTEAFF. The CDR3 nucleotides read TGTGCCAGCAGGTCCCAAGGTTTTGAGGACACTGAAGCTTTCTTT. Supplemented by reference TRBV7-9 and TRBJ1-1, the full variable domain reads DTGVSQNPRHKITKRGQNVTFRCDPISEHNRLYWYRQTLGQGPEFLTYFQNEAQLEKSRLLSDRFSAERPKGSFSTLEIQRTEQGDSAMYLCASRSQGFEDTEAFFGQGTRLTVV.

This clonotype was seen a few times. V and J are TRBV6-6 and TRBJ1-4, with D uncertain. Germline lookup yields CDR1 MNHNY and CDR2 SVGAGI (reference sequence). V shed 2 bases and J shed 6 bases, with 7 bases lying between them. CDR3 length: 13 residues. In nucleotides, the CDR3 is TGTGCCAGCAGTTACAGGGCCGATGAAAAACTGTTTTTT. It specifies CASSYRADEKLFF.

The table lists this clonotype with many counts. V is TRBV11-2 and J is TRBJ1-2; 8 nucleotides align to TRBD1. The CDR3 loop spans 15 amino acids. Germline V CDR1 and CDR2: SGHAT, FQNNGV. Trimming removed 4 bases from V and 6 bases from J; junction bases left unmatched: 10. Here the CDR3 reads CASSSLGTGGHGYTF. The CDR3 region has the DNA TGTGCCAGCAGCTCACTGGGCACAGGGGGGCATGGCTACACCTTC. Filled out from reference TRBV11-2 and TRBJ1-2, the complete variable domain reads EAGVAQSPRYKIIEKRQSVAFWCNPISGHATLYWYQQILGQGPKLLIQFQNNGVVDDSQLPKDRFSAERLKGVDSTLKIQPAKLEDSAVYLCASSSLGTGGHGYTFGSGTRLTVV.

The V call is TRBV7-2, the J call TRBJ1-1; no firm D call. The V and J ends lost 1 base and 0 bases respectively, with 9 bases between them. This CDR3 has 15 amino acids. Germline CDR1 and CDR2: SGHTA and FQGNSA. The CDR3 DNA reads TGTGCCAGCAGCTTAGTTCCGCGGGTGAACACTGAAGCTTTCTTT. Its translation is CASSLVPRVNTEAFF.

In its sample, this clonotype was seen many times. The chain combines TRBV7-2 with TRBJ1-1; TRBD1 matches at 8 bases. The CDR3 has 14 amino acids. The trim removed 3 bases at V and 5 bases at J, leaving 5 bases unmatched. Germline CDR1 SGHTA, CDR2 FQGNSA. The CDR3 sequence is CASSLDRVGTEAFF. The DNA of the CDR3 is TGTGCCAGCAGCTTGGACAGGGTGGGGACTGAAGCTTTCTTT.